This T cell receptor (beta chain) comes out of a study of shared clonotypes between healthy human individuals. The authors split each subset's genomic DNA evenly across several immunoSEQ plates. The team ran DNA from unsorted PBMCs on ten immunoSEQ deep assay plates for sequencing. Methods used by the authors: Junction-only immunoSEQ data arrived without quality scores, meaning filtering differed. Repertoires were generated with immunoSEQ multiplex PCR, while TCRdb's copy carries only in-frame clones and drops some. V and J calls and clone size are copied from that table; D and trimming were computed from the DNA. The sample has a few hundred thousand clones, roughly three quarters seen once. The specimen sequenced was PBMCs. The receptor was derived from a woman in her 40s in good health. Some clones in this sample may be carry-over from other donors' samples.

CDR3 residues: CASSLGLAGETQYF. In DNA form, the CDR3 reads TGTGCCAGCAGCTTAGGACTAGCTGGAGAGACCCAGTACTTC. This chain links TRBV13 with TRBJ2-5, with D perhaps TRBD2 (6 bases). The CDR3 consists of 14 residues. Trimming stripped 0 bases from V and 4 bases from J, with 9 bases between. The germline V gene has CDR1 PRHDT and CDR2 FYEKMQ (reference sequence). Variable domain in full (rest from reference TRBV13 and TRBJ2-5): AAGVIQSPRHLIKEKRETATLKCYPIPRHDTVYWYQQGPGQDPQFLISFYEKMQSDKGSIPDRFSAQQFSDYHSELNMSSLELGDSALYFCASSLGLAGETQYFGPGTRLLVL.